The 9 T cell receptor beta chains given below trace back to one sample, sequenced in a study of PD-1 blockade in mismatch repair-deficient tumors. Sequencing was performed with immunoSEQ multiplex PCR; in TCRdb, only in-frame clones are kept and a portion is missing. The profile shows 35,000 to 40,000 clones, roughly three quarters of them singletons. The sequencing here drew on peripheral blood, taken 4 weeks after starting pembrolizumab. Source of these receptors: an adult with mismatch repair-deficient cancer.

In its sample, this clone was seen once. V and J are TRBV2 and TRBJ2-2, with D unresolved. This CDR3 has 11 amino acids. Germline V lookup: CDR1 SNHLY, CDR2 FYNNEI. Trimming removed 5 bases from V and 7 bases from J, with 5 bases in between. The chain's CDR3 is CASSLSGELFF. The CDR3 region has the DNA TGTGCCAGCAGTCTGAGCGGGGAGCTGTTTTTT.

This chain connects TRBV4-2 to TRBJ2-1; 9 bases agree with TRBD1. V shed 4 bases, J shed 3 bases, and the junction held 10 bases outside the gene matches. Per germline, CDR1 LGHNA and CDR2 YNFKEQ. The length of the CDR3 is 17 residues. CDR3 amino acids: CASSLFPGQGNYNEQFF. The CDR3 nucleotides are TGTGCCAGCAGCCTTTTTCCGGGACAGGGCAACTACAATGAGCAGTTCTTC.

This chain connects TRBV6-5 to TRBJ1-5; TRBD1 is a possible D gene (5 bases). This CDR3 has 14 residues. V shed 6 bases and J shed 0 bases, with 9 bases lying between them. Per germline, CDR1 MNHEY and CDR2 SVGAGI. CDR3 amino acids: CASRDINSNQPQHF. The CDR3 coding sequence is TGTGCCAGCAGGGACATTAATAGCAATCAGCCCCAGCATTTT.

This clone was seen once. The chain employs TRBV13 and TRBJ2-7; D is perhaps TRBD1 (5 bases). Germline CDR1 and CDR2: PRHDT and FYEKMQ (reference sequence). V shed 5 bases and J shed 4 bases, with 15 bases lying between them. CDR3 length: 14 residues. CDR3 bases: TGTGCCAGCAGCGTTCAGGGCCGAGGATACGAGCAGTACTTC. Its protein is CASSVQGRGYEQYF.

The chain combines TRBV5-4 with TRBJ2-3, with 8 bases that match TRBD1. J was trimmed by 3 bases and V by 4 bases; bases with no gene match: 7. This CDR3 is built from 15 residues. CDR1 is SGHNT, CDR2 YYREEE, per germline (reference sequence). The CDR3 nucleotides read TGTGCCAGCAGCACCGACAGGGGAAGGACAGATACGCAGTATTTT. The encoded protein is CASSTDRGRTDTQYF.

The V call is TRBV7-9, the J call TRBJ2-4, with D tentatively TRBD2 (6 bases). This CDR3 contains 15 residues. The V and J ends lost 2 bases and 6 bases respectively, with 14 bases between them. Germline CDR1 and CDR2: SEHNR and FQNEAQ (reference sequence). CDR3 sequence reads: CASSLSSGRGNIQYF. The CDR3 bases are TGTGCCAGCAGCTTAAGTTCAGGGCGGGGAAACATTCAGTACTTC.

This CDR3 reads CASSVVAGSLNTGELFF. DNA for the CDR3: TGTGCCAGCAGCGTAGTGGCAGGGAGTCTGAACACCGGGGAGCTGTTTTTT. The chain uses TRBV9 and TRBJ2-2; D might be TRBD1 or TRBD2, each matching 5 bases. Germline V gives CDR1 SGDLS, CDR2 YYNGEE. With 0 bases removed from V and 1 base from J, the gap between germline ends came to 13 bases. The CDR3 is made up of 17 amino acids. Using reference TRBV9 and TRBJ2-2 for the parts outside the CDR3, the full variable domain is DSGVTQTPKHLITATGQRVTLRCSPRSGDLSVYWYQQSLDQGLQFLIQYYNGEERAKGNILERFSAQQFPDLHSELNLSSLELGDSALYFCASSVVAGSLNTGELFFGEGSRLTVL.

This chain links TRBV11-1 with TRBJ2-7, with D possibly called TRBD1 or TRBD2 (5 bases each). The germline V gene has CDR1 SGHAT and CDR2 FQDESV (reference sequence). Trimming removed 5 bases at V and 4 bases at J, with 18 bases between. This CDR3 spans 15 amino acids. CDR3: CASSLPRGGEYEQYF. The CDR3 nucleotides are TGTGCCAGCAGCCTACCGAGGGGTGGGGAATACGAGCAGTACTTC.

The chain combines TRBV2 with TRBJ1-1; no clear D gene. CDR1 and CDR2 from the germline V gene are SNHLY and FYNNEI. The CDR3 covers 13 residues. Trimming cost V 9 bases and J 5 bases, with 16 bases left between them. The CDR3 region is CAREGNLGTEAFF. As DNA, the CDR3 is TGTGCCAGAGAGGGCAACCTAGGGACTGAAGCTTTCTTT.